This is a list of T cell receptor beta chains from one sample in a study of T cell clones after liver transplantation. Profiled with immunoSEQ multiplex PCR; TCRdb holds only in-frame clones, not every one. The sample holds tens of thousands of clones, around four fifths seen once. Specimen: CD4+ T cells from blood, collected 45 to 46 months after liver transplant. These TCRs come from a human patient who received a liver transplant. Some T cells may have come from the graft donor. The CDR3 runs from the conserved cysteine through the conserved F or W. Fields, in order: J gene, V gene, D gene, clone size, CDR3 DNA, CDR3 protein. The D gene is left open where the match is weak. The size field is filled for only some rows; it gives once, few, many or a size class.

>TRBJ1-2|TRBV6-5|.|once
TGTGCCAGCAGTTGGACAGCATATGGCTACACCTTC
CASSWTAYGYTF
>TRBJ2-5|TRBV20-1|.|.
TGCAGTGCTAGAGGGGGAGAGACCCAGTACTTC
CSARGGETQYF
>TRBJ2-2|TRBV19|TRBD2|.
TGTGCCAGTAGGGCCCCGGGAGGGTCCACCGGGGAGCTGTTTTTT
CASRAPGGSTGELFF
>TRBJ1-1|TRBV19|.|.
TGTGCCAGTAGTATAGGGACAGCGAACACTGAAGCTTTCTTT
CASSIGTANTEAFF
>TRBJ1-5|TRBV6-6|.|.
TGTGCCAGCAGTTACATACAGGGACGACAGCCCCAGCATTTT
CASSYIQGRQPQHF
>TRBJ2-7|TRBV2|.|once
TGTGCCAGCAGTGACAACTCACCCTACGAGCAGTACTTC
CASSDNSPYEQYF
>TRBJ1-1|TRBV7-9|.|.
TGTGCCAGCAGCTCCTGGGCAGAGAACACTGAAGCTTTCTTT
CASSSWAENTEAFF
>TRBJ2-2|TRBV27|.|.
TGTGCCAGCGGAAAAGACGGGACGTACACCGGGGAGCTGTTTTTT
CASGKDGTYTGELFF
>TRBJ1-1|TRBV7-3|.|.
TGTGCCAGCAGCTTAAGGGCTGACGTGGGCACTGAAGCTTTCTTT
CASSLRADVGTEAFF
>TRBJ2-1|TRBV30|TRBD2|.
TGTGCCTGGAGTGCGGGACTAGCGGGAGGGGTTGAAGTTCGGTTCTTC
CAWSAGLAGGVEVRFF
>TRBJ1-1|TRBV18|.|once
TGTGCCAGCTCACCACCCGCCACACAGGGTTACACTGAAGCTTTCTTT
CASSPPATQGYTEAFF
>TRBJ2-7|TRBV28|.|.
TGTGCCAGCAACTCCCGGGACAAGTTGTCCTACGAGCAGTACTTC
CASNSRDKLSYEQYF
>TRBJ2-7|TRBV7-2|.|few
TGTGCCAGCAGCTTAAAGCAGGGTCCCTACGAGCAGTACTTC
CASSLKQGPYEQYF
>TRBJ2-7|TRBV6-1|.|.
TGTGCCAGCATGTTGCGTTTCGGGCAGTACTTC
CASMLRFGQYF
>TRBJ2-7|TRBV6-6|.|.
TGTGCCAGCAGTTATGGGGAGGCCGGCGGGGAGCAGTACTTC
CASSYGEAGGEQYF
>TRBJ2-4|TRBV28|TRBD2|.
TGTGCCAGCAGTTTAGGGGGGGGTTTAGCCAAAAACATTCAGTACTTC
CASSLGGGLAKNIQYF
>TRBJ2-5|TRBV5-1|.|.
TGCGCCAGCAGCCGGGACGGAACCCAAGAGACCCAGTACTTC
CASSRDGTQETQYF
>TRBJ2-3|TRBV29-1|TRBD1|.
TGCAGCGCGGACAGGGCTCGCACAGATACGCAGTATTTT
CSADRARTDTQYF
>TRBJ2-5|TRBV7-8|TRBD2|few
TGTGCCAGCAGCTGGGCGGGAGCACGAGAGACCCAGTACTTC
CASSWAGARETQYF
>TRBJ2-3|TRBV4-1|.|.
TGCGCCAGCAGCCAAGTGGGACTTCTTACAGATACGCAGTATTTT
CASSQVGLLTDTQYF